These 10 T cell receptor beta chains were all obtained from the same sample, sequenced in a study of cytomegalovirus exposure and HLA in healthy donors (dated by TCRdb to the late 2010s). Library generation was performed with the immunoSEQ multiplex PCR assay. The multiplex PCR relied on a mix of 60 forward primers for TCR Vbeta segments and 13 reverse primers for TCR Jbeta segments. What TCRdb holds here is the immuneACCESS table cut down to in-frame rearrangements. Part of the clones is not present; checked against another copy, under half of the missing clones reflect an unresolved V gene, and the others are unexplained. Across this sample there are 150,000 to 200,000 clones, with over 60% seen only once. The ten most abundant clones make up 1.5% to 2% of the sample. The sample was PBMCs. These receptor sequences come from a woman in her 30s in good health and CMV-seronegative.

The V gene is TRBV5-1, the J gene TRBJ2-7; TRBD1 aligns across 7 bases. J gave up 0 bases and V 7 bases, and 13 bases lay outside the gene matches. The CDR3 is 16 amino acids. Looked up from germline, CDR1 is SGHRS and CDR2 is YFSETQ. The CDR3: CASRPRGQTSSYEQYF. The CDR3 bases are TGCGCCAGCCGTCCTAGGGGACAGACCAGCTCCTACGAGCAGTACTTC.

The chain employs TRBV27 and TRBJ2-7; 7 nucleotides line up with TRBD1. CDR3 length equals 13 residues. Per the germline V gene, CDR1 is MNHEY and CDR2 is SMNVEV (reference sequence). V shed 5 bases and J 6 bases; nucleotides not matched to a gene: 7. CDR3 in DNA: TGTGCCAGCAGTCCTCAACAGGGGTTCGAGCAGTACTTC. Its translation: CASSPQQGFEQYF.

The chain recombines TRBV16 with TRBJ2-7; maybe TRBD1 (6 bases). V lost 4 bases and J lost 2, with 15 bases in between. The CDR3 length is 15 residues. Germline loops: CDR1 KGHSY, CDR2 FQNENV. CDR3 protein: CASSPLTGQPYEQYF. DNA of the CDR3: TGTGCCAGCAGCCCTCTGACAGGCCAGCCCTACGAGCAGTACTTC.

With respect to this clone: One end of the junction fails to match germline, which may point to a read error. The sample holds other DNA sequences that translate to the same CDR3. V is TRBV9 and J is TRBJ2-2; 9 positions agree with TRBD2. CDR3 length: 16 amino acids. Germline assignment: CDR1 SGDLS and CDR2 YYNGEE. CDR3 nucleotides: TGTGCCAGCAGCCCCGGGACTAGCCCTTCCACCGGAGAGCTGTTTTTT. The encoded protein is CASSPGTSPSTGELFF.

This chain links TRBV7-9 with TRBJ1-1, with 8 bases identical to TRBD1. The CDR3 has 16 residues. Germline CDR1 is SEHNR and CDR2 is FQNEAQ (reference sequence). Germline trimming cut 6 bases from V and 0 bases from J; bases unmatched to any gene: 9. The CDR3 loop reads CASRSTAGGLNTEAFF. The DNA of the CDR3 is TGTGCCAGCAGGTCAACCGCAGGGGGCTTGAACACTGAAGCTTTCTTT. The full variable domain, completed using reference TRBV7-9 and TRBJ1-1, is DTGVSQNPRHKITKRGQNVTFRCDPISEHNRLYWYRQTLGQGPEFLTYFQNEAQLEKSRLLSDRFSAERPKGSFSTLEIQRTEQGDSAMYLCASRSTAGGLNTEAFFGQGTRLTVV.

This clone came up a few times. This rearrangement joins TRBV18 to TRBJ2-7; D possibly corresponds to TRBD1 (6 bases). CDR3 length equals 15 residues. V gave up 5 bases and J gave up 5 bases, with 19 bases separating them. The germline V gene has CDR1 KGHSH and CDR2 LQKENI. The CDR3 reads CASSSTRAGENEQYF. In DNA, the CDR3 is TGTGCCAGCTCATCGACTCGGGCAGGGGAGAACGAGCAGTACTTC.

The chain employs TRBV9 and TRBJ2-3, with D possibly TRBD1 on 7 matching bases. The V end was cut by 0 bases, the J end by 4 bases, with 15 bases between. This CDR3 region has 16 residues. The V gene's germline CDR1 is SGDLS and CDR2 YYNGEE. The CDR3 DNA reads as TGTGCCAGCAGCGTAGAGGGCAGGGGGGCCGCAGATACGCAGTATTTT. Translating gives CASSVEGRGAADTQYF.

The V call is TRBV5-4, the J call TRBJ1-3; D is uncertain. Germline CDR1 SGHNT, CDR2 YYREEE (reference sequence). This CDR3 contains 15 residues. V dropped 3 bases and J dropped 0 bases, with 10 bases sitting between them. Here the CDR3 reads CASSSRASSGNTIYF. The CDR3 DNA sequence: TGTGCCAGCAGCTCGCGCGCATCCTCTGGAAACACCATATATTTT.

This chain joins TRBV7-3 and TRBJ2-2; the match to TRBD2 covers 11 bases. The V gene's germline CDR1 is SGHTA and CDR2 FQGTGA. Trimming took 2 bases from V and 7 from J; bases not matched to a gene: 9. This CDR3 has 17 amino acids. The DNA of the CDR3 is TGTGCCAGCAGCTTACGGGGTCTAGCGGGAGGAGGCGGGGAGCTGTTTTTT. The encoded protein is CASSLRGLAGGGGELFF.

The chain is built from TRBV29-1 and TRBJ1-1; possible D gene TRBD1, 5 bases. Germline V gene data show CDR1 as SQVTM and CDR2 as ANQGSEA. CDR3 size: 13 residues. The V end lost 4 bases, the J end lost 0 bases, and 9 bases lay between the germline ends. In nucleotides, the CDR3 is TGCAGCGTTGCAGGGAAAATGAACACTGAAGCTTTCTTT. Translating it yields CSVAGKMNTEAFF.